This T cell receptor (beta chain) was sequenced for a study of T cell responses to AZD1222 COVID-19 vaccine. Whole-study results and caveats: Most donors were white British and more were female, and clonal diversity was possibly underestimated. Rises in breadth and depth of Spike-specific TCRs came after two AZD1222 doses.

CDR3 length: 13 amino acids. The germline V gene has CDR1 GTSNPN and CDR2 SVGIG (reference sequence). The germline V and J ends were trimmed by 5 bases and 0 bases, with 10 bases remaining between them. A remark on this clone: Its specificity is not known.

Some clones are missing from TCRdb's copy, which holds only in-frame ones; the method was immunoSEQ multiplex PCR. The repertoire holds 150,000 to 200,000 clones, roughly nine tenths seen once, with 1.5% to 2% in the top ten. Specimen: peripheral blood, collected 28 days after the second AZD1222 dose. The chain links TRBV30 to TRBJ1-2, with D maybe TRBD1 (5 bases). This sequence originates from an adult who received the AZD1222 COVID-19 vaccine. The CDR3 coding sequence is TGTGCCTGGGGACGGGGGACTAACTATGGCTACACCTTC. Amino acids: CAWGRGTNYGYTF.